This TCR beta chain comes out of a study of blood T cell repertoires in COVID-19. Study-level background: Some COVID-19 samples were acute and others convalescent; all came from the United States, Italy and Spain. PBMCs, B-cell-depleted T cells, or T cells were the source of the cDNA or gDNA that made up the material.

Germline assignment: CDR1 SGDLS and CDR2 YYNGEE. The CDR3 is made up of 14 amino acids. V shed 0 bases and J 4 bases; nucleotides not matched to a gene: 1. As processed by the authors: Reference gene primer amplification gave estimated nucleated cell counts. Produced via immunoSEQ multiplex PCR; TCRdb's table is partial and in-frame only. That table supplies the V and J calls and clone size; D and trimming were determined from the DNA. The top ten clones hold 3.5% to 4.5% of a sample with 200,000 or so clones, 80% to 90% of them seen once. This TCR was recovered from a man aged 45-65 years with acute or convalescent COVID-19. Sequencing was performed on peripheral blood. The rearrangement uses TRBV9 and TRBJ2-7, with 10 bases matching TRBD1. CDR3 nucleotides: TGTGCCAGCAGCGTAGAGGGACAGGGGTACGAGCAGTACTTC. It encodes CASSVEGQGYEQYF.